This TCR beta chain originates from a study of T cell repertoires in cytomegalovirus infection. Study information: Public signatures in TCR beta pointed to CMV infection and matching HLA type.

TCRdb reprocessed the reads via MiXCR and lists one record per CDR3 protein. The sample consists of around 530,000 distinct CDR3 sequences, approximately 26% of them appearing once. This clonotype was counted a few times. At one end, the junction sequence differs from germline, possibly due to a read error. The germline V gene has CDR1 SNHLY and CDR2 FYNNEI. The CDR3 covers 14 residues. Sequenced material: PBMCs. J is TRBJ1-1 and V is TRBV2; a possible D gene is TRBD1 (6 bases). The sequence derives from a human donor in good health (CMV status not recorded). Some clones in this sample may be carry-over from other donors' samples. The CDR3 reads CASGDRSANTEAFF. The CDR3 DNA is TGTGCCAGCGGTGACAGGTCCGCGAACACTGAAGCTTTCTTT.